The entry that follows covers one T cell receptor (beta chain) sequence. This record belongs to a study of T cell responses to AZD1222 COVID-19 vaccine. Clones were read by immunoSEQ multiplex PCR, and TCRdb kept only the in-frame ones, dropping some. The sample carries about 88,000 clones, about 91% recorded once. Per the germline V gene, CDR1 is SEHNR and CDR2 is FQNEAQ (reference sequence). Trimming removed 4 bases from V and 4 bases from J, with 14 bases in between. This CDR3 contains 14 residues. V usage is TRBV7-9 and J usage is TRBJ2-7; possible D gene TRBD1, 5 bases. The clonotype originates from an adult in good health. The specimen was peripheral blood, collected on day 0 of AZD1222 vaccination. The CDR3 loop is CASSWSQGSYEQYF. The DNA of the CDR3 is TGTGCCAGCAGCTGGAGCCAGGGTAGTTACGAGCAGTACTTC.